The present T cell receptor beta chain was sequenced within a study of T cells in Graves' hyperthyroidism and ophthalmopathy. The V gene end was trimmed by 4 bases and the J gene end by 3 bases; junction bases not matched to a gene: 18. This CDR3 is built from 19 residues. Germline CDR1 is SGHKS and CDR2 is YYEKEE (reference sequence). Notes on the study in general: The model made its ophthalmopathy prediction, and onset followed a median approximately six months later.

The table lists this clonotype with many counts. Its antigen remains unidentified. RNA transcripts yielded amplified TCR beta CDR3 regions. The HTBI primer set served for first-round RT-PCR of the TCR CDR3. MiXCR was run by TCRdb on the multiplex PCR reads, yielding one entry per CDR3 protein. The sample holds 200,000 to 300,000 distinct CDR3 sequences; 16% are singletons and the top ten take around 28%. The chain is built from TRBV5-5 and TRBJ2-1; TRBD2 matches at 8 bases. The sequenced material came from blood. This clonotype originated in a woman between 18 and 29 years old with Graves' ophthalmopathy. In DNA, the CDR3 is TGTGCCAGCAGCCCCGCCGCGGCGGGGGGCTTCGAATACTACAATGAGCAGTTCTTC. This encodes CASSPAAAGGFEYYNEQFF.